These T cell receptor beta chains were read from a single sample in a study of T cell responses to AZD1222 COVID-19 vaccine. Data came from immunoSEQ multiplex PCR; TCRdb stores just in-frame clones and leaves some out. Here the sample spans approximately 88,000 clones, less than 95% being singletons. This specimen was peripheral blood, taken 28 days after the second AZD1222 dose. The receptors shown here come from an adult who received the AZD1222 COVID-19 vaccine. Both conserved end residues are part of each CDR3. A D gene is named only where the DNA matches it firmly. Clone size is stated in some rows and not others, as once, few, many or a class when expanded.

j_call | v_call | clone_size | d_call | cdr3_nt | cdr3_aa
TRBJ1-4 | TRBV7-2 | . | . | TGTGCCAGCAGCTTACAAGCGGGGGACAATGAAAAACTGTTTTTT | CASSLQAGDNEKLFF
TRBJ1-1 | TRBV27 | . | . | TGTGCCAGCAGTTTATCGGCGGGATTGAACACTGAAGCTTTCTTT | CASSLSAGLNTEAFF
TRBJ1-1 | TRBV7-9 | . | . | TGTGCCAGCAGCTTTTCGCAGGGCACTGAAGCTTTCTTT | CASSFSQGTEAFF
TRBJ1-6 | TRBV28 | once | TRBD1 | TGTGCCAGCAGTCCGGGGACAGGGAACCCACCCCTCCACTTT | CASSPGTGNPPLHF
TRBJ1-2 | TRBV19 | . | . | TGTGCCAGTAGTAAAGGACAGATACAGGGCTATGGCTACACCTTC | CASSKGQIQGYGYTF
TRBJ1-2 | TRBV9 | . | TRBD1 | TGTGCCAGCAGCGTAGGTGGGACAGACACCCGGGTGGGTGGCTACACCTTC | CASSVGGTDTRVGGYTF
TRBJ1-6 | TRBV12-3/TRBV12-4 | . | . | TGTGCCAGCAGTTTTCGGAACTCACCCCTCCACTTT | CASSFRNSPLHF
TRBJ2-1 | TRBV5-1 | few | TRBD2 | TGCGCCAGCAGCTTAGCGGGGGGTTGGAATGAGCAGTTCTTC | CASSLAGGWNEQFF
TRBJ1-1 | TRBV27 | . | TRBD1 | TGTGCCAGCAGTCACCCGACAGGGGGCTCGACCACTGAAGCTTTCTTT | CASSHPTGGSTTEAFF
TRBJ1-2 | TRBV21-1 | . | . | TGTGCCAGCAGGCAGGGTGACTATGGCTACACCTTC | CASRQGDYGYTF
TRBJ1-5 | TRBV28 | . | . | TGTGCCAGCACCTGGGGGGGGCAACAGCCCCAGCATTTT | CASTWGGQQPQHF
TRBJ2-3 | TRBV27 | . | . | TGTGCCAGCAGTTCCCTTGGACGGTTGCGAACCTCAATTAACACAGATACGCAGTATTTT | CASSSLGRLRTSINTDTQYF
TRBJ1-1 | TRBV28 | . | . | TGTGCCAGCAGCTTCCGTTTGCCCCCGAACACTGAAGCTTTCTTT | CASSFRLPPNTEAFF
TRBJ2-3 | TRBV24-1 | . | . | TGTGCCACCAGTGAACGGGACCGAACTTTAGGTGATACGCAGTATTTT | CATSERDRTLGDTQYF
TRBJ1-6 | TRBV2 | . | . | TGTGCCAGCAGTGAGCAGGGAGGTCTCTATAATTCACCCCTCCACTTT | CASSEQGGLYNSPLHF
TRBJ1-1 | TRBV18 | . | . | TGTGCCAGCTCACCACAGGGGGTTTCGAACACTGAAGCTTTCTTT | CASSPQGVSNTEAFF
TRBJ2-7 | TRBV7-2 | . | TRBD1 | TGTGCCAGCAGCCGGACAGGGGGCTCCTACGAGCAGTACTTC | CASSRTGGSYEQYF
TRBJ1-3 | TRBV6-1 | . | . | TGTGCCAGCAGTGAATCTGCCAGGGGAGAGGGAAACACCATATATTTT | CASSESARGEGNTIYF
TRBJ1-1 | TRBV5-1 | . | TRBD1 | TGCGCCAGCAGCCCGGGGACAGGGGGCGCCCGGTACACTGAAGCTTTCTTT | CASSPGTGGARYTEAFF
TRBJ1-1 | TRBV28 | . | . | TGTGCCAGCAGTCGACTTAGCAGTGAAGCTTTCTTT | CASSRLSSEAFF
TRBJ1-1 | TRBV29-1 | . | . | TGCAGCGGGGTGAACACTGAAGCTTTCTTT | CSGVNTEAFF
TRBJ1-5 | TRBV28 | . | TRBD1 | TGTGCCAGCAGTTTCACCCCGGACAGGCGCTGGAGTCAGCCCCAGCATTTT | CASSFTPDRRWSQPQHF
TRBJ2-7 | TRBV6-2/TRBV6-3 | . | . | TGTGCCAGCAGTTACAGTAGGGGACGGACATCCTACGAGCAGTACTTC | CASSYSRGRTSYEQYF
TRBJ1-5 | TRBV9 | . | . | TGTGCCAGCAGCGTAGATCGGGGGCTACGATACCATAGCAATCAGCCCCAGCATTTT | CASSVDRGLRYHSNQPQHF
TRBJ2-5 | TRBV19 | . | TRBD2 | TGTGCCAGTAGTGAACTAGCGGGGGGGCCGGAGACCCAGTACTTC | CASSELAGGPETQYF
TRBJ1-5 | TRBV28 | . | . | TGTGCCAGCAGTTGGACAGTTGTTAGCGGCAATCAGCCCCAGCATTTT | CASSWTVVSGNQPQHF
TRBJ2-7 | TRBV2 | . | TRBD2 | TGTGCCAGTGGACTAGCGGGGCCCTACGAGCAGTACTTC | CASGLAGPYEQYF
TRBJ1-2 | TRBV4-2 | . | . | TGTGCCAGCAGCCAAGAAGGGCAGGCTAACTATGGCTACACCTTC | CASSQEGQANYGYTF
TRBJ1-1 | TRBV18 | few | TRBD1 | TGTGCCAGCTCAAGCGACAGGGTAATTCCTGAAGCTTTCTTT | CASSSDRVIPEAFF
TRBJ2-3 | TRBV25-1 | . | TRBD1 | TGTGCCAGCAGCGCCCGGGACAGGGCAGTAGATACGCAGTATTTT | CASSARDRAVDTQYF
TRBJ1-4 | TRBV7-6 | once | TRBD1 | TGTGCCAGCAGCTTGAACGCAGGGGGCGCCTTTGAAAAACTGTTTTTT | CASSLNAGGAFEKLFF
TRBJ2-5 | TRBV7-9 | once | . | TGTGCCAGCAGCTTAGTCGAGACCCAGTACTTC | CASSLVETQYF
TRBJ2-1 | TRBV11-2 | . | TRBD1 | TGTGCCAGCAGCTTAGAGCGGACAGGGGGCACCTACAATGAGCAGTTCTTC | CASSLERTGGTYNEQFF
TRBJ1-1 | TRBV7-9 | . | . | TGTGCCAGCAGCTTAGATCGATGGGGCACTGAAGCTTTCTTT | CASSLDRWGTEAFF
TRBJ2-6 | TRBV28 | . | . | TGTGCCAGCAGGTCCGTCGGGGAGCCGGTCCTGACTTTC | CASRSVGEPVLTF
TRBJ2-5 | TRBV21-1 | . | . | TGTGCCGGGGGGCAAACGGGGATTCAAGAGACCCAGTACTTC | CAGGQTGIQETQYF
TRBJ1-1 | TRBV5-1 | . | . | TGCGCCAGCAGCTCCGAGGGGAGTGGGTCCACTGAAGCTTTCTTT | CASSSEGSGSTEAFF
TRBJ2-7 | TRBV30 | . | . | TGTGCCTGGAGTGACAGGTACCGCTTCACCTACGAGCAGTACTTC | CAWSDRYRFTYEQYF
TRBJ1-2 | TRBV9 | . | TRBD1 | TGTGCCAGCAGCTCCCTTGGGACAGCGACTAACTATGGCTACACCTTC | CASSSLGTATNYGYTF
TRBJ2-7 | TRBV3-1/TRBV3-2 | . | TRBD2 | TGTGCCAGCAGCCCCTTAGGAGCGGGGGAGGACGAGCAGTACTTC | CASSPLGAGEDEQYF
TRBJ2-7 | TRBV28 | . | TRBD1 | TGTGCCAGCAGTTTACGGGACAGGGGATACGAGCAGTACTTC | CASSLRDRGYEQYF
TRBJ2-5 | TRBV27 | . | . | TGTGCCAGCAGTCCCGGGACAATAGAGAGCCAAGAGACCCAGTACTTC | CASSPGTIESQETQYF
TRBJ2-7 | TRBV27 | . | . | TGTGCCAGCAGTGAAGCGGCCACTGTCTACGAGCAGTACTTC | CASSEAATVYEQYF
TRBJ1-6 | TRBV6-1 | once | . | TGTGCCAGCAGTGCGACCCAGGACAGTTCACCCCTCCACTTT | CASSATQDSSPLHF
TRBJ1-3 | TRBV5-1 | . | . | TGCGCCAGCAGCCCCCTAGGGGGCTCTGGAAACACCATATATTTT | CASSPLGGSGNTIYF
TRBJ2-5 | TRBV3-1/TRBV3-2 | once | TRBD2 | TGTGCCAGCAGCGTCCGGACTAGCTTTGAGACCCAGTACTTC | CASSVRTSFETQYF
TRBJ2-2 | TRBV10-3 | . | . | TGTGCCATCAAAGGGGTCGCGAACACCGGGGAGCTGTTTTTT | CAIKGVANTGELFF
TRBJ1-5 | TRBV7-9 | once | . | TGTGCCAGCAGCTTAGTCGGGGATCCCAATCAGCCCCAGCATTTT | CASSLVGDPNQPQHF
TRBJ2-1 | TRBV9 | . | TRBD2 | TGTGCCAGCAGCGTTGCCGGACTAGCGAGAAATGAGCAGTTCTTC | CASSVAGLARNEQFF
TRBJ1-2 | TRBV4-3 | . | TRBD1 | TGCGCCAGCAGCCGGGCGGCACAGGGGGCTACTAACTATGGCTACACCTTC | CASSRAAQGATNYGYTF
TRBJ1-5 | TRBV5-5 | . | TRBD1 | TGTGCCAGCAGCGAAAGGGACAGGGGTGGCAATCAGCCCCAGCATTTT | CASSERDRGGNQPQHF
TRBJ2-7 | TRBV10-3 | once | . | TGTGCCATCAGTGAACCGGGAAGGGGAACCTACGAGCAGTACTTC | CAISEPGRGTYEQYF
TRBJ2-7 | TRBV14 | . | TRBD2 | TGTGCCAGCAGCCCGCATGTTCCGGGACTAGCTTATCTCGGGTTCTACGAGCAGTACTTC | CASSPHVPGLAYLGFYEQYF
TRBJ1-2 | TRBV24-1 | . | TRBD1 | TGTGCCACCAGCGGACAGGGAAAAGGCCATGGCTACACCTTC | CATSGQGKGHGYTF